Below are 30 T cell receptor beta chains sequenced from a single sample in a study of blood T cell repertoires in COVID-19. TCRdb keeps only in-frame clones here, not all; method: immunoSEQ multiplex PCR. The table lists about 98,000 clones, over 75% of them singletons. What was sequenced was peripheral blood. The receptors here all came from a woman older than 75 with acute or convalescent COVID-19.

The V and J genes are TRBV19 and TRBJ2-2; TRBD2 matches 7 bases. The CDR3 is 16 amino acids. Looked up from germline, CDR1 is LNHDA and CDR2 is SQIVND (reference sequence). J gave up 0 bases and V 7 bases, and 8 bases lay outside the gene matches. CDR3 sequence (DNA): TGTGCCAGTACCAAATCGGCGGGAGCGAACACCGGGGAGCTGTTTTTT. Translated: CASTKSAGANTGELFF.

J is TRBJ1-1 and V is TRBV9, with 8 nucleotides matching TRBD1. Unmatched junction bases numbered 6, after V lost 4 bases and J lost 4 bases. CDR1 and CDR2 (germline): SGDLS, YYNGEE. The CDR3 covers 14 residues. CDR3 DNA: TGTGCCAGCAGCATTCAGGACAGGGCCACTGAAGCTTTCTTT. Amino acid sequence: CASSIQDRATEAFF. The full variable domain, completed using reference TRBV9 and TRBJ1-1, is DSGVTQTPKHLITATGQRVTLRCSPRSGDLSVYWYQQSLDQGLQFLIQYYNGEERAKGNILERFSAQQFPDLHSELNLSSLELGDSALYFCASSIQDRATEAFFGQGTRLTVV.

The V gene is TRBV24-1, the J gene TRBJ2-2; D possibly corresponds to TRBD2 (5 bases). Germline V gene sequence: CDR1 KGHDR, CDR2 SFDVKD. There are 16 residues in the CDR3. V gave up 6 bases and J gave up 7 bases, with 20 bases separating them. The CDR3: CATSSKRGVGFGELFF. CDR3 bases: TGTGCCACCAGTTCCAAACGGGGTGTTGGTTTCGGGGAGCTGTTTTTT.

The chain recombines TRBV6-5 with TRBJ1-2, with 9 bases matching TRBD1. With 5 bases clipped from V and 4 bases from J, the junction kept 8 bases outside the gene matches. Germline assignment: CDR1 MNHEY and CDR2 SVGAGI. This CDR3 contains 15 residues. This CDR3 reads CASSPSGQGGYGYTF. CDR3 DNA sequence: TGTGCCAGCAGTCCATCGGGACAGGGAGGCTATGGCTACACCTTC.

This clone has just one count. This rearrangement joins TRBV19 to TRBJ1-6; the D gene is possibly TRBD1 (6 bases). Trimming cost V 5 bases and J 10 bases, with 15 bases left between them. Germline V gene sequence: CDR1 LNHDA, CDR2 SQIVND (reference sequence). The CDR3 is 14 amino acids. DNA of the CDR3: TGTGCCAGTAGTCCCCAACAGGGAACCTCACCCCTCCACTTT. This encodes CASSPQQGTSPLHF.

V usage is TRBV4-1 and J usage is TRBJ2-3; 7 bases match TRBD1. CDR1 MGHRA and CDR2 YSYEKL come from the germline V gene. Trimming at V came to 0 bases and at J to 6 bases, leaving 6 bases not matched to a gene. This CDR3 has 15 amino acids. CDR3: CASSQDPKQGDTQYF. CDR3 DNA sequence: TGCGCCAGCAGCCAAGATCCCAAACAGGGGGATACGCAGTATTTT.

The CDR3 spells CASSTPGQGTYEQYV. The CDR3 DNA sequence: TGTGCCAGCAGTACTCCGGGACAGGGCACCTACGAGCAGTACGTC. The chain joins TRBV28 to TRBJ2-7; 9 bases line up with TRBD1. The CDR3 runs 15 residues. CDR1 MDHEN and CDR2 SYDVKM come from the germline V gene. The V segment lost 5 bases and the J segment 2 bases; nucleotides outside the gene matches: 7.

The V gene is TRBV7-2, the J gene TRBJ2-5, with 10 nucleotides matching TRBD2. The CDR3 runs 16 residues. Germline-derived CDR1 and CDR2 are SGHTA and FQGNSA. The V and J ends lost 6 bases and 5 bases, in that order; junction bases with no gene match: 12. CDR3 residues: CASSPLSGGAVETQYF. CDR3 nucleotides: TGTGCCAGCAGTCCCCTGAGCGGGGGGGCGGTGGAGACCCAGTACTTC.

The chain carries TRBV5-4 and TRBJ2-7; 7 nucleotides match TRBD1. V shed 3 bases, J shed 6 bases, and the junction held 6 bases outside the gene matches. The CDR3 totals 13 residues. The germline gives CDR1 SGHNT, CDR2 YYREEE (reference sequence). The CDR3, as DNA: TGTGCCAGCAGCTGGTACAGGGGATCCGAGCAGTACGTC. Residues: CASSWYRGSEQYV.

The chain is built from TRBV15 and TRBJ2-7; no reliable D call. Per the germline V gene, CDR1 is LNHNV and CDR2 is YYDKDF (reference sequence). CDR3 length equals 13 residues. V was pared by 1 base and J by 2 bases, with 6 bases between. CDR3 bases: TGTGCCACCAGCAGAGGGGCTACCTACGAGCAGTACGTC. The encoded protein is CATSRGATYEQYV.

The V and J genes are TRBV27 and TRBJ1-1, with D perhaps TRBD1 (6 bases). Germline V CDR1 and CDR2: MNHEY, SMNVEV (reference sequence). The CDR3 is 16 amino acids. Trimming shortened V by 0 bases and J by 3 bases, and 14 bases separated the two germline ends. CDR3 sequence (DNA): TGTGCCAGCAGTTTATCGAACAGGGTGGGGGACACTGAAGCTTTCTTT. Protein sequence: CASSLSNRVGDTEAFF.

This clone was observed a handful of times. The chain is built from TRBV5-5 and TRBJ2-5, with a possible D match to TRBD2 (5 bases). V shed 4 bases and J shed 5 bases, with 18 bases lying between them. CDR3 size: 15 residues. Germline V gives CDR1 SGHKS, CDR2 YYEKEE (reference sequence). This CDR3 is CASSRYSDRGETQYF. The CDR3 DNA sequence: TGTGCCAGCAGCAGATATTCAGACCGAGGGGAGACCCAGTACTTC.

The CDR3 DNA is TGTGCCAGCAGGGACTCCCAGGGGGCAGGTGAAAAACTGTTTTTT. Its translation is CASRDSQGAGEKLFF. The chain couples TRBV2 to TRBJ1-4, with TRBD1 matching 8 bases. The ends lost 6 bases at V and 7 bases at J; junction bases unmatched: 10. CDR1 SNHLY and CDR2 FYNNEI come from the germline V gene. The length of the CDR3 is 15 residues.

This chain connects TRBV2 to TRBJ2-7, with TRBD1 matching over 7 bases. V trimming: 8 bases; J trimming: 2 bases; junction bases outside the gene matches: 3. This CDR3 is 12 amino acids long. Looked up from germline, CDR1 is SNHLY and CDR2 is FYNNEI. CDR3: CASGRGTYEQYF. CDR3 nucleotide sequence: TGTGCCAGCGGCAGGGGGACCTACGAGCAGTACTTC. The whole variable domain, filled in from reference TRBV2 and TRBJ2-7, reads EPEVTQTPSHQVTQMGQEVILRCVPISNHLYFYWYRQILGQKVEFLVSFYNNEISEKSEIFDDQFSVERPDGSNFTLKIRSTKLEDSAMYFCASGRGTYEQYFGPGTRLTVT.

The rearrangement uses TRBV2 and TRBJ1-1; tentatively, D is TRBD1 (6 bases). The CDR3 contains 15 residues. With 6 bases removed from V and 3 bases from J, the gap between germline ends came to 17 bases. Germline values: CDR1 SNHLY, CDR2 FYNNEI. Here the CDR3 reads CASSTGRGGDTEAFF. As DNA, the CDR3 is TGTGCCAGCAGCACAGGGAGAGGTGGAGACACTGAAGCTTTCTTT.

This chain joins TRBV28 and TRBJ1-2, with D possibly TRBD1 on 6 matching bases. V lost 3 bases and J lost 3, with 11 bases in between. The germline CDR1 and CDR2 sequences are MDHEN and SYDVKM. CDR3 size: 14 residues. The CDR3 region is CASSFRGQDYGYTF. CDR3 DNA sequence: TGTGCCAGCAGTTTTCGGGGACAAGACTATGGCTACACCTTC.

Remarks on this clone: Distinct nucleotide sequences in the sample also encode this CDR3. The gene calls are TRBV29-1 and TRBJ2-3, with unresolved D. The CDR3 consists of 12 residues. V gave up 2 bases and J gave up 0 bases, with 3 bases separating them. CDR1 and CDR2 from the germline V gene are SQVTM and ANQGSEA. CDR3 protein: CSVESSTDTQYF. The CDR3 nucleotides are TGCAGCGTTGAATCGAGCACAGATACGCAGTATTTT.

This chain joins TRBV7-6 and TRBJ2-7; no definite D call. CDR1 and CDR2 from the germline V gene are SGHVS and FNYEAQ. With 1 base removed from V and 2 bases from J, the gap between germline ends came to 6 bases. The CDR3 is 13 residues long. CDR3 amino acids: CASSLGRAYEQYV. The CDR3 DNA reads TGTGCCAGCAGCTTAGGTCGGGCCTACGAGCAGTACGTC.

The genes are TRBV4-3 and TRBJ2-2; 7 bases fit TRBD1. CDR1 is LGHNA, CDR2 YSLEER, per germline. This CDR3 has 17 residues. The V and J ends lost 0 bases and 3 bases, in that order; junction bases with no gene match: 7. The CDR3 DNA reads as TGCGCCAGCAGCCAAGATCTGGGACAGCACCACACCGGGGAGCTGTTTTTT. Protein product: CASSQDLGQHHTGELFF.

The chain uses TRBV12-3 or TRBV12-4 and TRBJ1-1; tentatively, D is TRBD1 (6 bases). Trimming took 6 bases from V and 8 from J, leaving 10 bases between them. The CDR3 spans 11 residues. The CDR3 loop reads CASSVTGEAFF. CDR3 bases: TGTGCCAGCAGCGTAACAGGGGAAGCTTTCTTT.

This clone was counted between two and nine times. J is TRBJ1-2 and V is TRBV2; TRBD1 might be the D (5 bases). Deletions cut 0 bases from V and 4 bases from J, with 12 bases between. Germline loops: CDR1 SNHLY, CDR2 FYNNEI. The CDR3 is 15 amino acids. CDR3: CASSEAGGVGYGYTF. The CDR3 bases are TGTGCCAGCAGTGAAGCGGGGGGGGTAGGCTATGGCTACACCTTC.

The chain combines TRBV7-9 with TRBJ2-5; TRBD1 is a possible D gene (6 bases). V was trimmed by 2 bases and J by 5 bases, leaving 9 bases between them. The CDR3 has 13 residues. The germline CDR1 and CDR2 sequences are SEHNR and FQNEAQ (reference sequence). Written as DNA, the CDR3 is TGTGCCAGCAGCTTACTACAGGGCGAGACCCAGTACTTC. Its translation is CASSLLQGETQYF.

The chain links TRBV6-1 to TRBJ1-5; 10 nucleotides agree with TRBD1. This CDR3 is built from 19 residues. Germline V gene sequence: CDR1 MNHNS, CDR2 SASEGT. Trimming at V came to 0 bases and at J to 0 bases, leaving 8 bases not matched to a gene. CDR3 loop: CASSEALGTGVYSNQPQHF. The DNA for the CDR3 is TGTGCCAGCAGTGAAGCGCTTGGGACAGGGGTCTATAGCAATCAGCCCCAGCATTTT.

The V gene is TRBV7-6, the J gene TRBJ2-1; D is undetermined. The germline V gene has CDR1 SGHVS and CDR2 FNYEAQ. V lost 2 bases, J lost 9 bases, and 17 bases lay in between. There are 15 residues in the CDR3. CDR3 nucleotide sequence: TGTGCCAGCAGCTTAAAACAGCTCGCTCTGGGTGAGCAGTTCTTC. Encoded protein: CASSLKQLALGEQFF.

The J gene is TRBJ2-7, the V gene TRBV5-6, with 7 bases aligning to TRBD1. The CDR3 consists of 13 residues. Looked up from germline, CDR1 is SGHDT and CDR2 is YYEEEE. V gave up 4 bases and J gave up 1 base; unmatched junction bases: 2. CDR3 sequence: CASSGDRSYEQYV. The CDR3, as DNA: TGTGCCAGCAGCGGGGACAGATCCTACGAGCAGTACGTC.

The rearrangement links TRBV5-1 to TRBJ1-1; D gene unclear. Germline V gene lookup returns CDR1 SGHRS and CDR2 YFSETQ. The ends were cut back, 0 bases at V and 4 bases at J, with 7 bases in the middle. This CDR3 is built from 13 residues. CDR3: CASSLALSTEAFF. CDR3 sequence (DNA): TGCGCCAGCAGCTTGGCACTCTCCACTGAAGCTTTCTTT.

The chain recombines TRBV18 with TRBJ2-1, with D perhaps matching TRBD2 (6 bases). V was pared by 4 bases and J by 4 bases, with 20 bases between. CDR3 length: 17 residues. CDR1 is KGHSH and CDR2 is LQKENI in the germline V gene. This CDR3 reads CASSRGLGVGGYNEQFF. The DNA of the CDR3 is TGTGCCAGCTCACGCGGACTGGGAGTGGGAGGATACAATGAGCAGTTCTTC. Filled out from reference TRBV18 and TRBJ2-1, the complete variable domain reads NAGVMQNPRHLVRRRGQEARLRCSPMKGHSHVYWYRQLPEEGLKFMVYLQKENIIDESGMPKERFSAEFPKEGPSILRIQQVVRGDSAAYFCASSRGLGVGGYNEQFFGPGTRLTVL.

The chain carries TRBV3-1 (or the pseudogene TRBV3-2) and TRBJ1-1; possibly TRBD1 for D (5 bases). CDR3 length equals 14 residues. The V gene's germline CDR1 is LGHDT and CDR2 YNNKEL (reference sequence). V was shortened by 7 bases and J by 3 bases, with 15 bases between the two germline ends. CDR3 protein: CASKGTKRHTEAFF. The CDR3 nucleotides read TGTGCCAGCAAGGGGACTAAACGCCACACTGAAGCTTTCTTT.

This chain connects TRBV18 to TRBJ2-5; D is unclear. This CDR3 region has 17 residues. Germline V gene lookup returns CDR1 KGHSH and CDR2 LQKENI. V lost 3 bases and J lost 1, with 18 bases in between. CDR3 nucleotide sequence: TGTGCCAGCTCACCTAACTTCGATCCGAGAGGCCAAGAGACCCAGTACTTC. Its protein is CASSPNFDPRGQETQYF.

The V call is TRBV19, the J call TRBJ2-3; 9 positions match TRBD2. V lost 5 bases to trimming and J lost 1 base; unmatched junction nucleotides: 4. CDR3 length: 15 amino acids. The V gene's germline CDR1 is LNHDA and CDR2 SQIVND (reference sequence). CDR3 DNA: TGTGCCAGTAGTCAGACTAGCGGAGGCACAGATACGCAGTATTTT. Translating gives CASSQTSGGTDTQYF. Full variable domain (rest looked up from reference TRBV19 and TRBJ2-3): DGGITQSPKYLFRKEGQNVTLSCEQNLNHDAMYWYRQDPGQGLRLIYYSQIVNDFQKGDIAEGYSVSREKKESFPLTVTSAQKNPTAFYLCASSQTSGGTDTQYFGPGTRLTVL.